A single sample is the source of the 18 T cell receptor beta chains below, sequenced in a study of blood T cells in healthy people across ages. Using a J-beta primer mix together with a sample-barcoded 5' primer, a second PCR was run for about 7 to 12 cycles. A single record per CDR3 protein comes from TCRdb applying MiXCR to the 5' RACE reads. This table has hundreds of thousands of distinct CDR3 sequences, 40% to 65% appearing once. The sample was blood. The receptor source for this set is a woman aged 80 or older in good health.

This clonotype came up many times. The rearrangement uses TRBV7-2 and TRBJ2-1; D unclear. Germline CDR1 SGHTA, CDR2 FQGNSA. This CDR3 spans 17 amino acids. V gave up 0 bases and J gave up 4 bases, with 16 bases separating them. The DNA of the CDR3 is TGTGCCAGCAGCTTAGCGGGCAGTCCGTACCCTTACAATGAGCAGTTCTTC. Amino acids: CASSLAGSPYPYNEQFF.

This clonotype showed up many times. V usage is TRBV6-5 and J usage is TRBJ1-2; D is perhaps TRBD1 (5 bases). Trimming shortened V by 0 bases and J by 7 bases, and 12 bases separated the two germline ends. The CDR3 totals 14 residues. Looked up from germline, CDR1 is MNHEY and CDR2 is SVGAGI. CDR3 loop: CASSYSQGGCGYTF. The CDR3 region has the DNA TGTGCCAGCAGTTACTCTCAGGGCGGATGTGGCTACACCTTC.

The chain has TRBV15 and TRBJ1-5; D might be TRBD1 (6 bases). V lost 0 bases and J lost 6, with 12 bases in between. The CDR3 loop spans 15 amino acids. The germline V gene has CDR1 LNHNV and CDR2 YYDKDF (reference sequence). The CDR3, as DNA: TGTGCCACCAGCAGAGATACCGCAGGGGTTCAGCCCCAGCATTTT. It translates to CATSRDTAGVQPQHF.

The V gene is TRBV28, the J gene TRBJ1-6; D call uncertain. CDR1 is MDHEN and CDR2 is SYDVKM in the germline V gene. V lost 7 bases and J lost 7, with 14 bases in between. The CDR3 extends over 14 amino acids. CDR3 sequence: CASTPPGYNSPLHF. CDR3 nucleotide sequence: TGTGCCAGCACACCTCCGGGCTACAATTCACCCCTCCACTTT.

The J gene is TRBJ2-1, the V gene TRBV10-3; 7 nucleotides line up with TRBD2. The germline CDR1 and CDR2 sequences are ENHRY and SYGVKD. The CDR3 has 14 amino acids. CDR3 in amino acids: CATSRRAGTNEQFF. The CDR3 bases are TGTGCTACCTCTAGGCGAGCGGGAACCAATGAGCAGTTCTTC.

The chain employs TRBV2 and TRBJ1-5, with a possible D match to TRBD1 (5 bases). Trimming took off 4 bases at V and 0 bases at J, with 10 bases between the two ends. The germline gives CDR1 SNHLY, CDR2 FYNNEI. The CDR3 runs 15 residues. The DNA of the CDR3 is TGTGCCAGCAGTGGAGGGACGAATAGCAATCAGCCCCAGCATTTT. Translated, it gives CASSGGTNSNQPQHF.

This rearrangement joins TRBV7-3 to TRBJ2-1; D call uncertain. V lost 5 bases to trimming and J lost 5 bases, with 13 bases between them. The V gene's germline CDR1 is SGHTA and CDR2 FQGTGA. CDR3 length: 14 residues. CDR3 DNA sequence: TGTGCCAGCAGCCAAGGTTCAGGCAACAATGAGCAGTTCTTC. It encodes CASSQGSGNNEQFF.

The rearrangement uses TRBV4-1 and TRBJ2-5; the D is unclear. The J call is in doubt because the DNA end fits TRBJ2-7 better. This CDR3 has 17 amino acids. Germline lookup yields CDR1 MGHRA and CDR2 YSYEKL. The CDR3 sequence: CASSHPGGAVPAYEQYF. CDR3 DNA sequence: TGCGCCAGCAGCCACCCAGGCGGCGCGGTGCCCGCCTACGAGCAGTACTTC.

Comment on this clonotype: A much larger clone sits a single nucleotide away, making a read error possible. This chain links TRBV15 with TRBJ2-1, with D tentatively TRBD1 or TRBD2 (5 bases each). Per germline, CDR1 LNHNV and CDR2 YYDKDF (reference sequence). CDR3 length equals 15 residues. CDR3 sequence (DNA): TGTGCCGCCAGCAGAGAACGGGACGGCTACAATGAGCAGTTCTTC. It encodes CAASRERDGYNEQFF.

This clonotype was seen ten or more times. The rearrangement uses TRBV7-2 and TRBJ2-1; 10 bases match TRBD1. Per germline, CDR1 SGHTA and CDR2 FQGNSA. The CDR3 is made up of 15 amino acids. After removal of 3 bases from V and 4 bases from J, the junction contained 3 bases not matched to a gene. CDR3 in amino acids: CASSFDRGPYNEQFF. CDR3 bases: TGTGCCAGCAGCTTCGACAGGGGGCCATACAATGAGCAGTTCTTC.

There are many counts of this clonotype. V and J are TRBV13 and TRBJ2-7; D may be TRBD2 (5 bases). There are 14 residues in the CDR3. Germline lookup yields CDR1 PRHDT and CDR2 FYEKMQ (reference sequence). Trimming took off 2 bases at V and 1 base at J, with 9 bases between the two ends. The CDR3 sequence: CASSLSGESYEQYF. The CDR3, as DNA: TGTGCCAGCAGCTTAAGTGGGGAGTCCTACGAGCAGTACTTC.

This clonotype was seen ten or more times. V is TRBV27 and J is TRBJ2-7; 8 bases fit TRBD2. The CDR3 consists of 17 residues. Per the germline V gene, CDR1 is MNHEY and CDR2 is SMNVEV (reference sequence). J was trimmed by 0 bases and V by 6 bases; bases with no gene match: 13. This CDR3 reads CASSLAGGLFGSYEQYF. The CDR3 DNA is TGTGCCAGCAGCCTAGCGGGCGGACTGTTTGGCTCCTACGAGCAGTACTTC.

This clonotype was counted a single time. The genes are TRBV27 and TRBJ2-1; D gene uncertain. The ends were cut back, 5 bases at V and 7 bases at J, with 6 bases in the middle. This CDR3 spans 11 amino acids. The germline gives CDR1 MNHEY, CDR2 SMNVEV (reference sequence). This chain's CDR3 is CASSAMNEQFF. The CDR3 DNA reads TGTGCCAGCAGTGCCATGAATGAGCAGTTCTTC.

The chain has TRBV6-6 and TRBJ2-1; D might be TRBD2 (6 bases). Per germline, CDR1 MNHNY and CDR2 SVGAGI (reference sequence). CDR3 length equals 13 residues. V lost 6 bases to trimming and J lost 6 bases, with 12 bases between them. The CDR3 here is CASSPTSLNEQFF. The CDR3 DNA follows: TGTGCCAGCAGCCCAACTAGCCTCAATGAGCAGTTCTTC.

V is TRBV5-1 and J is TRBJ2-1; 7 bases are shared with TRBD2. Germline V gene lookup returns CDR1 SGHRS and CDR2 YFSETQ. The CDR3 contains 20 residues. The J segment lost 0 bases and the V segment lost 4 bases, leaving 19 bases of the junction unmatched. The CDR3 region is CASSPRGGQTILSSYNEQFF. The DNA of the CDR3 is TGCGCCAGCAGCCCTCGGGGAGGGCAAACTATACTGAGCTCCTACAATGAGCAGTTCTTC.

A few counts support this clonotype. V usage is TRBV12-3 or TRBV12-4 and J usage is TRBJ1-4; D gene ambiguous. The CDR3 is made up of 14 amino acids. The V and J ends lost 5 bases and 4 bases respectively, with 11 bases between them. This chain's CDR3 is CASSVRQYNEKLFF. The DNA for the CDR3 is TGTGCCAGCAGTGTACGCCAATATAATGAAAAACTGTTTTTT.

J is TRBJ2-2 and V is TRBV24-1; a possible D gene is TRBD1 (7 bases). The CDR3 is made up of 16 amino acids. Per the germline V gene, CDR1 is KGHDR and CDR2 is SFDVKD. The V and J ends lost 4 bases and 4 bases respectively, with 15 bases between them. The CDR3 bases are TGTGCCACCAGTGACGACAGGGAGGTTGGCACCGGGGAGCTGTTTTTT. This codes for CATSDDREVGTGELFF.

The J gene is TRBJ2-7, the V gene TRBV5-1; D gene ambiguous. The CDR3 length is 14 residues. The V end lost 0 bases, the J end lost 0 bases, and 7 bases lay between the germline ends. From germline, CDR1 is SGHRS and CDR2 YFSETQ. The CDR3 nucleotides are TGCGCCAGCAGCTTGGATCCTAACTCCTACGAGCAGTACTTC. Encoded protein: CASSLDPNSYEQYF.